This T cell receptor beta chain was obtained from a study of T-cell memory formation after mild COVID-19. Notes on the study in general: A second wave expanding day 15 to 37 was CD4+-biased; contracting clones were balanced. Cross-reactive memory apparently joined, as some responding clones appeared in pre-infection memory.

Notes on this clonotype: What it recognizes is unknown.

TCRdb recomputed calls from the 5' RACE reads with MiXCR, one row per CDR3 protein. The data show just over 350,000 distinct CDR3 sequences, with approximately 15% seen just once and roughly a fifth held by the top ten. Sequencing input: PBMCs or a T cell subset sorted from them (not recorded which). The TCR was taken from a man aged 18 to 30 who had mild COVID-19 (a few samples of this study predate the infection). Cell type and time point are not known.

The CDR3 DNA follows: TGTGCCAGCAGCGTTGACAGGGCCGCTGAAGCTTTCTTT. Translation gives CASSVDRAAEAFF. The chain combines TRBV7-8 with TRBJ1-1, with TRBD1 matching over 7 bases. The CDR3 consists of 13 residues. Germline V gene lookup returns CDR1 SGHVS and CDR2 FQNEAQ. Germline trimming cut 5 bases from V and 6 bases from J; bases unmatched to any gene: 6. Drawing the rest from reference TRBV7-8 and TRBJ1-1, the complete variable domain is GAGVSQSPRYKVAKRGQDVALRCDPISGHVSLFWYQQALGQGPEFLTYFQNEAQLDKSGLPSDRFFAERPEGSVSTLKIQRTQQEDSAVYLCASSVDRAAEAFFGQGTRLTVV.